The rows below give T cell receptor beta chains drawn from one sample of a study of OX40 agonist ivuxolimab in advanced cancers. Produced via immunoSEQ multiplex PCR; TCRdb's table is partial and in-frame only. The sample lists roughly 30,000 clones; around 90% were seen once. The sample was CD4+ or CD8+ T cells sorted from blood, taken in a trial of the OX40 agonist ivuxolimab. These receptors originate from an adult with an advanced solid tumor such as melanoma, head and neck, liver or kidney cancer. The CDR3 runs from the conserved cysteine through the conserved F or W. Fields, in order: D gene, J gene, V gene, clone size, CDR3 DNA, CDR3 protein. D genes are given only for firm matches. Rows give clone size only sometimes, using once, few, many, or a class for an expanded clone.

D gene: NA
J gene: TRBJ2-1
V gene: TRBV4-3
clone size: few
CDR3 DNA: TGCGCCAGCAGCCAAGATTTGGGGGGCCGCGGTAATGAGCAGTTCTTC
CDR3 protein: CASSQDLGGRGNEQFF

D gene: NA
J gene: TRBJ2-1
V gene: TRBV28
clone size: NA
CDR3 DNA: TGTGCCAGCACCGACTACAATGAGCAGTTCTTC
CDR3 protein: CASTDYNEQFF

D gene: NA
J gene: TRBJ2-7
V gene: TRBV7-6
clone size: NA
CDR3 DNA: TGTGCCAGCAGCGCAGCCAGGGGAGCCTACGAGCAGTACTTC
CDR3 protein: CASSAARGAYEQYF

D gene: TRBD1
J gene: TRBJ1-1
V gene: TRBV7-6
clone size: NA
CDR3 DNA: TGTGCCAGCAGCTCTCGACAGGGGGCTGAAGCTTTCTTT
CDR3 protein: CASSSRQGAEAFF

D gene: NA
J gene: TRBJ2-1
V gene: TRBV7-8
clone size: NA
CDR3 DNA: TGTGCCAGCAGCTTAATTCCAGGGCCAAGCTCCTACAATGAGCAGTTCTTC
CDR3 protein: CASSLIPGPSSYNEQFF

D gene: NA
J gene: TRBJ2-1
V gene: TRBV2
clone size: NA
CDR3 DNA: TGTGCCAGCAGTGGTAGCTATGAGCAGTTCTTC
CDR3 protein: CASSGSYEQFF

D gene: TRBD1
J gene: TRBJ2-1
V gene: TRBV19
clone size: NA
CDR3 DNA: TGTGCCAGTAGTATAGACGTGACAGGGAGTGAGCAGTTCTTC
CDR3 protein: CASSIDVTGSEQFF

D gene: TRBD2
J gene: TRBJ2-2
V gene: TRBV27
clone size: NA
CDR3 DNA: TGTGCCAGCACATCTAGCGGGGGGGCCGGGGAGCTGTTTTTT
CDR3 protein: CASTSSGGAGELFF

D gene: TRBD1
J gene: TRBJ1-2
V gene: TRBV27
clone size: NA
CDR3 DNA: TGTGCCAGCAGTTTATTTCCAGGGGGGGGCTATGGCTACACCTTC
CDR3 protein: CASSLFPGGGYGYTF

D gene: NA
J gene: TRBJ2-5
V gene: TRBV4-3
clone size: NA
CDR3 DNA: TGCGCCAGCAGCCAAGGTTCGACGGAAGAGACCCAGTACTTC
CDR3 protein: CASSQGSTEETQYF

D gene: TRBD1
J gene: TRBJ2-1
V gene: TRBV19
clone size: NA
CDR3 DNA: TGTGCCAGTAGCCCCGGAACAGGGGCGTTGAATGAGCAGTTCTTC
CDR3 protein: CASSPGTGALNEQFF

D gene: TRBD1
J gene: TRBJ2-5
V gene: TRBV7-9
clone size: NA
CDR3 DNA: TGTGCCAGCAGCGCACCTCAGGGGGAGATGGAGACCCAGTACTTC
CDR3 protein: CASSAPQGEMETQYF

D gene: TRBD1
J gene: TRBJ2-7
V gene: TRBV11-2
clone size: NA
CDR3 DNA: TGTGCCAGCAGCTGGGGACAGGGGGGTTACGAGCAGTACTTC
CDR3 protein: CASSWGQGGYEQYF

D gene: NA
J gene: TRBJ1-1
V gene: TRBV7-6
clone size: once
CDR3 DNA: TGTGCCAGCAGACCTCTTGGTACTGAAGCTTTCTTT
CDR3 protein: CASRPLGTEAFF

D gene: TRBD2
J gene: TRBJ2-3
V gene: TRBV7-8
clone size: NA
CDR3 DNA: TGTGCCAGCAGCGACCTAGCGGGGGATCTCACAGATACGCAGTATTTT
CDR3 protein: CASSDLAGDLTDTQYF

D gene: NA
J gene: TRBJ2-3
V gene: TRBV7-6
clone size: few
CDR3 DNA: TGTGCCAGCAGCCCCATAGGGGGACGGAGCACAGATACGCAGTATTTT
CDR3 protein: CASSPIGGRSTDTQYF

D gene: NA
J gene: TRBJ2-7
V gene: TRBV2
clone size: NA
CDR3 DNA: TGTGCCAGCTACAGAATCTACGAGCAGTACTTC
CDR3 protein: CASYRIYEQYF

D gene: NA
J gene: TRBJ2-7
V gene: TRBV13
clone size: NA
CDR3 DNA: TGTGCCAGCAGCTTTGGCGGCGAGCAGTACTTC
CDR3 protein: CASSFGGEQYF

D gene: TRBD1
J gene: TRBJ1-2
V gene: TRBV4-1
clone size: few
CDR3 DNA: TGCGCCAGCTCGGGACAGGGCTATAGCTACACCTTC
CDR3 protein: CASSGQGYSYTF

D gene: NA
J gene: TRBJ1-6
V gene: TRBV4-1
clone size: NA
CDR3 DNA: TGCGCCAGCAGCCAAGGAAGCTCACCCCTCCACTTT
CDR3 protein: CASSQGSSPLHF

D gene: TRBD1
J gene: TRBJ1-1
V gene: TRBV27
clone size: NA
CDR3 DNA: TGTGCCAGCAGACCTACAGGGGCGAACACTGAAGCTTTCTTT
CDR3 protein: CASRPTGANTEAFF

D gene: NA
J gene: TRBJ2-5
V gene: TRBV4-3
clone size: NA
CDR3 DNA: TGCGCCAGCAGCCAAGGTGGCAGGGGTACTGAGACCCAGTACTTC
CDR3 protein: CASSQGGRGTETQYF

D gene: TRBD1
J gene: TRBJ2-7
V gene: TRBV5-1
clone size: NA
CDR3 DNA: TGCGCCAGCAGACCAGGACAGGCTACCTTCTCCTACGAGCAGTACTTC
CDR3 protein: CASRPGQATFSYEQYF

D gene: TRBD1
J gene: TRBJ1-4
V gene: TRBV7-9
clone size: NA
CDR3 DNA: TGTGCCAGCAGCCGAAAGGACAGGGGACTTAATGAAAAACTGTTTTTT
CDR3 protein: CASSRKDRGLNEKLFF

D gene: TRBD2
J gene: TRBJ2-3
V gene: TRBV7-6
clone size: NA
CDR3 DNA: TGTGCCAGCAGCGCCTCCTCTAGCGGGGGGTCCATTTATACGCAGTATTTT
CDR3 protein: CASSASSSGGSIYTQYF

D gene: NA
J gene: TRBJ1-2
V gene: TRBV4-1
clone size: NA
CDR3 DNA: TGCGCCAGCAGCCAAACCACAGATGGCTACACCTTC
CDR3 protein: CASSQTTDGYTF

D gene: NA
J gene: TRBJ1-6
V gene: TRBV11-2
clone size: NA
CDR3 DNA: TGTGCCAGCAGCTTAGGGTCACCCCTCCACTTT
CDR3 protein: CASSLGSPLHF

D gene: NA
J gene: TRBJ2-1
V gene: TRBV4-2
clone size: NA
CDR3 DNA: TGTGCCAGCAGCCAAACCGGGGCAACCTACAATGAGCAGTTCTTC
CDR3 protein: CASSQTGATYNEQFF

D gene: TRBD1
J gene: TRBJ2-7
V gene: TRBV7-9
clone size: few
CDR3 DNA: TGTGCCAGCAGTTCCGACAGGGCCGAGCAGTACTTC
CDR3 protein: CASSSDRAEQYF

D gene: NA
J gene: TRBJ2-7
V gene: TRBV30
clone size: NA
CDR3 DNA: TGTGCCTGGAGTAAACAGCGATCCTACGAGCAGTACTTC
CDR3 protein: CAWSKQRSYEQYF

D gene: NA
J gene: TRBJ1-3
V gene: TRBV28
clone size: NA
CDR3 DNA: TGTGCCAGCAGTTTGGCGAACAGCCTCTCTGGAAACACCATATATTTT
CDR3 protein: CASSLANSLSGNTIYF

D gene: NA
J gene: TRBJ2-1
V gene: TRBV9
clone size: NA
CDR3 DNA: TGTGCCAGCAGCGTAGCTAACGGGGCTATTGAGCAGTTCTTC
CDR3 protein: CASSVANGAIEQFF

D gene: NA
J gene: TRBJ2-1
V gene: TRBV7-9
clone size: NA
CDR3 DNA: TGTGCCAGCAGGATCGAGGGGGGGGAGCAGTTCTTC
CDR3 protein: CASRIEGGEQFF

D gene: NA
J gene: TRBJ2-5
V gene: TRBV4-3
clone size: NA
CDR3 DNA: TGCGCCAGCAGCCAAGCCATAGCGCCGTACCAAGAGACCCAGTACTTC
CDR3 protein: CASSQAIAPYQETQYF

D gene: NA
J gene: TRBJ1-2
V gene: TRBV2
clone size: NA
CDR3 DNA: TGTGCCAGCAGGGGCTACACCTTC
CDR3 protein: CASRGYTF

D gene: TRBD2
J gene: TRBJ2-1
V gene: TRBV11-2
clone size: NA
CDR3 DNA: TGTGCCAGCAGCTTAGGCGGGGGGGCTAATGAGCAGTTCTTC
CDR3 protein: CASSLGGGANEQFF

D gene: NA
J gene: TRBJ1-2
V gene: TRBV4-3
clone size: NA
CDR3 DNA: TGCGCCAGCAGCCTTAATGCCGCGACAGGTCAAGGCTACACCTTC
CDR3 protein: CASSLNAATGQGYTF